A single sample is the source of the 16 T cell receptor beta chains below, sequenced in a study of blood T cell repertoires in COVID-19. Using immunoSEQ multiplex PCR, the repertoire was profiled, and TCRdb retains in-frame clones only, with some absent. This sample has around 230,000 clones, with approximately 80% found just once. Sequences were obtained from peripheral blood. The receptor source for this set is a middle-aged man with acute or convalescent COVID-19.

The chain joins TRBV5-6 to TRBJ1-4, with 8 bases matching TRBD1. Trimming at V came to 4 bases and at J to 8 bases, leaving 1 base not matched to a gene. Germline CDR1 SGHDT, CDR2 YYEEEE. CDR3 length: 12 residues. This CDR3 is CASSRQGEKLFF. Here the CDR3 DNA reads TGTGCCAGCAGCCGACAGGGGGAAAAACTGTTTTTT.

This chain links TRBV19 with TRBJ2-1, with 9 bases lining up with TRBD2. Trimming took 5 bases from V and 8 from J; bases not matched to a gene: 7. Germline-derived CDR1 and CDR2 are LNHDA and SQIVND (reference sequence). This CDR3 has 14 amino acids. CDR3 sequence (DNA): TGTGCCAGTAGTTCAGGTAGCGGGAGTGATGAGCAGTTCTTC. As protein: CASSSGSGSDEQFF.

The CDR3 here is CASSYRTGIYGYTF. In DNA form, the CDR3 reads TGTGCCAGCAGTTACCGTACAGGGATCTATGGCTACACCTTC. This chain connects TRBV6-5 to TRBJ1-2, with D possibly matching TRBD1 (6 bases). V gave up 2 bases and J gave up 4 bases, with 11 bases separating them. The germline CDR1 and CDR2 sequences are MNHEY and SVGAGI. CDR3 size: 14 residues.

The chain recombines TRBV5-6 with TRBJ1-1; D not resolved. Trimming removed 4 bases at V and 8 bases at J, with 21 bases between. CDR3 length: 15 residues. Germline V CDR1 and CDR2: SGHDT, YYEEEE. The chain's CDR3 is CASSIPGNGVQEAFF. In nucleotides, the CDR3 is TGTGCCAGCAGCATACCCGGGAACGGGGTGCAGGAAGCTTTCTTT.

This clone was seen many times. The genes are TRBV7-2 and TRBJ1-1; D is uncertain. CDR1 is SGHTA and CDR2 is FQGNSA in the germline V gene. V was clipped by 2 bases and J by 5 bases, with 9 bases between them. CDR3 length equals 13 residues. The chain's CDR3 is CASSLWGETEAFF. CDR3 DNA: TGTGCCAGCAGCTTATGGGGAGAAACTGAAGCTTTCTTT.

This chain joins TRBV5-5 and TRBJ1-5; D not certain. The germline V gene encodes CDR1 SGHKS and CDR2 YYEKEE (reference sequence). The germline V and J ends were trimmed by 4 bases and 4 bases, with 6 bases remaining between them. The length of the CDR3 is 12 residues. CDR3 DNA sequence: TGTGCCAGCAGCGCGGGAAATCAGCCCCAGCATTTT. This sequence encodes CASSAGNQPQHF. The whole variable domain, filled in from reference TRBV5-5 and TRBJ1-5, reads DAGVTQSPTHLIKTRGQQVTLRCSPISGHKSVSWYQQVLGQGPQFIFQYYEKEERGRGNFPDRFSARQFPNYSSELNVNALLLGDSALYLCASSAGNQPQHFGDGTRLSIL.

The chain has TRBV7-9 and TRBJ1-5; D is unresolved. V lost 5 bases and J lost 4, with 15 bases in between. The CDR3 loop spans 15 amino acids. Germline V lookup: CDR1 SEHNR, CDR2 FQNEAQ (reference sequence). CDR3 residues: CASSDTAPGNQPQHF. The CDR3 coding sequence is TGTGCCAGCAGCGACACAGCCCCTGGGAATCAGCCCCAGCATTTT.

CDR3 bases: TGCGTGGGGGCGAGCTCCTACAATGAGCAGTTCTTC. This translates into CVGASSYNEQFF. The chain couples TRBV29-1 to TRBJ2-1, with D perhaps matching TRBD1 (6 bases). The CDR3 totals 12 residues. From germline, CDR1 is SQVTM and CDR2 ANQGSEA.

The chain joins TRBV30 to TRBJ2-2, with D possibly matching TRBD1 (6 bases). The CDR3 covers 15 residues. Between the trimmed V and J ends, which lost 4 bases and 3 bases, there was a span of 15 bases. CDR1 is GTSNPN, CDR2 SVGIG, per germline (reference sequence). In nucleotides, the CDR3 is TGTGCCTGGAATGAAGGGGGTGTAGACACCGGGGAGCTGTTTTTT. It encodes CAWNEGGVDTGELFF.

The V and J genes are TRBV10-1 and TRBJ2-3; 8 bases are a match to TRBD2. Trimming at V came to 2 bases and at J to 3 bases, leaving 10 bases not matched to a gene. The CDR3 extends over 17 amino acids. Looked up from germline, CDR1 is WNHNN and CDR2 is SYGVQD (reference sequence). The CDR3 region is CASSEPVAGRGTDTQYF. CDR3 nucleotide sequence: TGCGCCAGCAGTGAGCCTGTAGCGGGAAGGGGTACAGATACGCAGTATTTT.

In nucleotides, the CDR3 is TGTGCCATCAGTGAGTCGGTGGGACAGGGGAAGAACACTGAAGCTTTCTTT. This gives the protein CAISESVGQGKNTEAFF. The V call is TRBV10-3, the J call TRBJ1-1; 10 bases agree with TRBD1. Germline CDR1 and CDR2: ENHRY and SYGVKD. CDR3 length: 17 residues. V was clipped by 0 bases and J by 1 base; unmatched bases: 5.

The chain joins TRBV19 to TRBJ2-2, with 7 nucleotides matching TRBD1. Germline CDR1 LNHDA, CDR2 SQIVND (reference sequence). The junction had 5 bases not matched to a gene; V was cut back by 3 bases and J by 4 bases. The CDR3 is 15 residues long. CDR3: CASSIEQGPTGELFF. The CDR3 region has the DNA TGTGCCAGTAGTATCGAACAGGGGCCCACCGGGGAGCTGTTTTTT.

There are a few counts of this clone. The chain combines TRBV18 with TRBJ2-5, with 10 bases fitting TRBD2. The CDR3 loop spans 17 amino acids. Germline trimming cut 2 bases from V and 0 bases from J; bases unmatched to any gene: 6. Germline V lookup: CDR1 KGHSH, CDR2 LQKENI. The CDR3 region is CASSPKLAGLYQETQYF. Here the CDR3 DNA reads TGTGCCAGCTCACCAAAACTAGCGGGACTGTACCAAGAGACCCAGTACTTC. The whole variable domain, remainder taken from reference TRBV18 and TRBJ2-5, is NAGVMQNPRHLVRRRGQEARLRCSPMKGHSHVYWYRQLPEEGLKFMVYLQKENIIDESGMPKERFSAEFPKEGPSILRIQQVVRGDSAAYFCASSPKLAGLYQETQYFGPGTRLLVL.

The chain combines TRBV6-5 with TRBJ2-7; TRBD1 might be the D (5 bases). Germline assignment: CDR1 MNHEY and CDR2 SVGAGI. Between the trimmed V and J ends, which lost 4 bases and 0 bases, there was a span of 13 bases. This CDR3 spans 15 amino acids. The CDR3 nucleotides read TGTGCCAGCAGTTCGTTAGGGGAAAGCTCCTACGAGCAGTACTTC. Translating gives CASSSLGESSYEQYF.

The chain links TRBV7-2 to TRBJ2-2; 9 bases fit TRBD2. In germline, CDR1 is SGHTA, CDR2 FQGNSA. The CDR3 has 15 residues. Trimming took 6 bases from V and 7 from J; bases not matched to a gene: 9. As DNA, the CDR3 is TGTGCCAGCAGGCCGCGGGAGGGCAGCGTCGGGGAGCTGTTTTTT. Encoded protein: CASRPREGSVGELFF.

A few counts support this clone. V usage is TRBV2 and J usage is TRBJ1-1; 7 bases map to TRBD1. The germline V gene has CDR1 SNHLY and CDR2 FYNNEI. The CDR3 covers 17 residues. The V segment lost 6 bases and the J segment 0 bases; nucleotides outside the gene matches: 13. The CDR3 region is CASRGTARHEMNTEAFF. CDR3 nucleotide sequence: TGTGCCAGCAGGGGGACAGCCCGTCACGAAATGAACACTGAAGCTTTCTTT.